The 30 T cell receptor beta chains reported below all come from one sample, sequenced in a study of cytomegalovirus exposure and HLA in healthy donors. Primers included in the PCR were 60 Vbeta and 13 Jbeta primers. The repertoire was sequenced with immunoSEQ multiplex PCR; TCRdb's copy has only in-frame clones and lacks some. The sample includes about 150,000 clones, roughly 80% of them seen just once. The material sequenced was PBMCs. The source is a young man in good health and CMV-seropositive.

The rearrangement links TRBV2 to TRBJ1-2; the match to TRBD1 covers 9 bases. The CDR3 length is 13 residues. Germline V gene sequence: CDR1 SNHLY, CDR2 FYNNEI. V lost 5 bases to trimming and J lost 5 bases; unmatched junction nucleotides: 3. The CDR3 nucleotides read TGTGCCAGCAGTTCCGGACAGGGGTATGGCTACACCTTC. As protein: CASSSGQGYGYTF.

In its sample, this clone was seen once. The CDR3: CASSQFNSNQPQHF. In DNA form, the CDR3 reads TGTGCCAGCAGCCAGTTCAATAGCAATCAGCCCCAGCATTTT. This chain links TRBV16 with TRBJ1-5, with no clear D. V lost 3 bases, J lost 0 bases, and 6 bases lay in between. Germline CDR1 reads KGHSY; CDR2 reads FQNENV. The CDR3 runs to 14 residues.

The V gene is TRBV15, the J gene TRBJ1-2, with 12 nucleotides matching TRBD1. The V and J ends lost 3 bases and 2 bases, in that order; junction bases with no gene match: 4. This CDR3 contains 16 residues. The germline V gene has CDR1 LNHNV and CDR2 YYDKDF (reference sequence). The CDR3, as DNA: TGTGCCACCAGCAGGAGGGACAGGGGGCCGAACTATGGCTACACCTTC. Its protein product is CATSRRDRGPNYGYTF.

CDR3 DNA: TGTGCCAGCAGCTTAACGACAGGGGCTGTGGAGACCCAGTACTTC. Its translation: CASSLTTGAVETQYF. The chain couples TRBV11-2 to TRBJ2-5; 8 bases match TRBD1. The length of the CDR3 is 15 residues. V shed 2 bases, J shed 5 bases, and the junction held 7 bases outside the gene matches. Germline V gives CDR1 SGHAT, CDR2 FQNNGV.

The chain uses TRBV19 and TRBJ1-2; the match to TRBD1 covers 9 bases. The CDR3 contains 16 residues. V was clipped by 2 bases and J by 0 bases; unmatched bases: 4. Germline CDR1 LNHDA, CDR2 SQIVND (reference sequence). The CDR3 region has the DNA TGTGCCAGTAGTATAATCCGGGACAGGGCTAACTATGGCTACACCTTC. Translation: CASSIIRDRANYGYTF.

Turning to this clone: Its ends do not fully match the called genes, so a read error is possible. The sample has other DNA sequences that encode this CDR3 too. The chain recombines TRBV30 with TRBJ2-7; a possible D gene is TRBD2 (5 bases). This CDR3 is built from 12 residues. Germline V CDR1 and CDR2: GTSNPN, SVGIG (reference sequence). CDR3 bases: TGCGCCTGGAGTCCGGGGACCTACGAGCAGTACTTC. Its protein product is CAWSPGTYEQYF.

This rearrangement joins TRBV27 to TRBJ1-4, with TRBD1 matching 8 bases. The junction had 7 bases not matched to a gene; V was cut back by 5 bases and J by 8 bases. Per germline, CDR1 MNHEY and CDR2 SMNVEV (reference sequence). This CDR3 comprises 14 residues. The CDR3 region is CASSNRTGSEKLFF. In nucleotides, the CDR3 is TGTGCCAGCAGTAACAGGACAGGGAGCGAAAAACTGTTTTTT.

The V call is TRBV11-2, the J call TRBJ2-3, with 8 nucleotides matching TRBD2. V lost 3 bases, J lost 0 bases, and 5 bases stayed unmatched. This CDR3 is 16 amino acids long. Germline loops: CDR1 SGHAT, CDR2 FQNNGV. CDR3 in DNA: TGTGCCAGCAGCTTTACTAGCGGATCTAGCACAGATACGCAGTATTTT. This translates into CASSFTSGSSTDTQYF.

This chain links TRBV29-1 with TRBJ1-1, with 8 bases fitting TRBD1. The CDR3 contains 13 residues. After removal of 6 bases from V and 5 bases from J, the junction contained 8 bases not matched to a gene. Per germline, CDR1 SQVTM and CDR2 ANQGSEA. CDR3 nucleotide sequence: TGCAGCGTCACTCGACAGGGGAAGACTGAAGCTTTCTTT. Translating it yields CSVTRQGKTEAFF. Using reference TRBV29-1 and TRBJ1-1 for the parts outside the CDR3, the full variable domain is SAVISQKPSRDICQRGTSLTIQCQVDSQVTMMFWYRQQPGQSLTLIATANQGSEATYESGFVIDKFPISRPNLTFSTLTVSNMSPEDSSIYLCSVTRQGKTEAFFGQGTRLTVV.

This sequence joins TRBV27 and TRBJ2-1; 9 nucleotides agree with TRBD1. Germline-derived CDR1 and CDR2 are MNHEY and SMNVEV (reference sequence). The CDR3 loop spans 14 amino acids. Trimming cost V 5 bases and J 9 bases; bases outside gene matches: 8. The CDR3 DNA is TGTGCCAGCAGTGCCCAGACAGGGGGAGCTGAGCAGTTCTTC. This translates into CASSAQTGGAEQFF.

This chain uses TRBV7-2 with TRBJ1-5; TRBD1 matches at 7 bases. The CDR3 loop spans 14 amino acids. Germline CDR1 is SGHTA and CDR2 is FQGNSA. V lost 4 bases, J lost 8 bases, and 8 bases stayed unmatched. Here the CDR3 reads CASSSQGVGEPQHF. CDR3 nucleotide sequence: TGTGCCAGCAGCTCTCAGGGGGTGGGGGAGCCCCAGCATTTT.

This chain uses TRBV27 with TRBJ2-1; 7 nucleotides line up with TRBD2. The V gene end was trimmed by 3 bases and the J gene end by 0 bases; junction bases not matched to a gene: 8. Germline V gene sequence: CDR1 MNHEY, CDR2 SMNVEV (reference sequence). The CDR3 is 17 amino acids. The CDR3, as DNA: TGTGCCAGCAGTTTTCTAGCGGCAACTAACTCCTACAATGAGCAGTTCTTC. Protein product: CASSFLAATNSYNEQFF.

V and J are TRBV6-5 and TRBJ2-5; perhaps TRBD2 as D (6 bases). Germline CDR1 MNHEY, CDR2 SVGAGI. The CDR3 totals 15 residues. V lost 5 bases and J 4 bases, leaving 17 bases between the germline ends. CDR3 protein: CASSPLSGVGETQYF. In DNA form, the CDR3 reads TGTGCCAGCAGTCCCCTTTCGGGAGTTGGAGAGACCCAGTACTTC.

The rearrangement joins TRBV6-1 to TRBJ2-7, with no clear D. Germline CDR1 reads MNHNS; CDR2 reads SASEGT. V was clipped by 7 bases and J by 1 base, with 8 bases between them. There are 12 residues in the CDR3. The CDR3, as DNA: TGTGCCAGCAAGAGTTCTTCCTACGAGCAGTACTTC. The encoded protein is CASKSSSYEQYF.

The chain is built from TRBV6-5 and TRBJ2-7, with 10 bases lining up with TRBD1. The CDR3 sequence is 14 residues long. V was pared by 4 bases and J by 4 bases, with 4 bases of the junction left unmatched. The germline gives CDR1 MNHEY, CDR2 SVGAGI. DNA for the CDR3: TGTGCCAGCAGTTCGACAGGGGGCCCTTACGAGCAGTACTTC. Translation: CASSSTGGPYEQYF.

The J gene is TRBJ1-6, the V gene TRBV28; D might be TRBD1 (6 bases). V lost 8 bases and J lost 7, with 18 bases in between. Germline-derived CDR1 and CDR2 are MDHEN and SYDVKM. The CDR3 length is 15 residues. The CDR3 here is CASSSPGGRNSPLHF. The CDR3 DNA reads as TGTGCCAGCTCCTCCCCCGGGGGGCGAAATTCACCCCTCCACTTT. Full variable domain (missing parts from reference TRBV28 and TRBJ1-6): DVKVTQSSRYLVKRTGEKVFLECVQDMDHENMFWYRQDPGLGLRLIYFSYDVKMKEKGDIPEGYSVSREKKERFSLILESASTNQTSMYLCASSSPGGRNSPLHFGNGTRLTVT.

The chain has TRBV28 and TRBJ1-3, with 8 bases identical to TRBD1. Germline CDR1 and CDR2: MDHEN and SYDVKM. The CDR3 length is 18 residues. V lost 6 bases and J lost 2; bases outside the gene matches: 15. The CDR3 DNA reads as TGTGCCAGCAGGGGACAGGCTTCTACTGCGACGACTGGAAACACCATATATTTT. It is translated as CASRGQASTATTGNTIYF.

In this sample, this clone turned up a few times. The CDR3 protein is CASSSVKTGGRDTQYF. The CDR3 DNA is TGTGCCAGCAGCTCAGTAAAGACAGGGGGGCGGGATACGCAGTATTTT. This sequence joins TRBV7-6 and TRBJ2-3, with 9 bases identical to TRBD1. The junction had 11 bases not matched to a gene; V was cut back by 4 bases and J by 6 bases. CDR1 and CDR2 from the germline V gene are SGHVS and FNYEAQ. There are 16 residues in the CDR3.

This clone was seen a few times. The chain is built from TRBV2 and TRBJ2-2, with 11 bases matching TRBD2. The CDR3 sequence is 15 residues long. Germline trimming cut 4 bases from V and 6 bases from J; bases unmatched to any gene: 4. CDR1 SNHLY and CDR2 FYNNEI come from the germline V gene. The CDR3, as DNA: TGTGCCAGCAGTGTTAGCGGGGGGGCGTCCGGGGAGCTGTTTTTT. This sequence encodes CASSVSGGASGELFF. Drawing the rest from reference TRBV2 and TRBJ2-2, the complete variable domain is EPEVTQTPSHQVTQMGQEVILRCVPISNHLYFYWYRQILGQKVEFLVSFYNNEISEKSEIFDDQFSVERPDGSNFTLKIRSTKLEDSAMYFCASSVSGGASGELFFGEGSRLTVL.

J is TRBJ1-4 and V is TRBV18, with 8 bases matching TRBD1. Trimming took 0 bases from V and 4 from J; bases not matched to a gene: 1. This CDR3 is 15 amino acids long. Germline values: CDR1 KGHSH, CDR2 LQKENI. Here the CDR3 DNA reads TGTGCCAGCTCACCACCGGGACAGGATAATGAAAAACTGTTTTTT. Protein: CASSPPGQDNEKLFF.

This clone was counted between two and nine times. The V gene is TRBV6-5, the J gene TRBJ1-2; D gene unclear. V was cut by 5 bases and J by 5 bases, with 18 bases left in between. Germline V gene data show CDR1 as MNHEY and CDR2 as SVGAGI. CDR3 length equals 15 residues. The CDR3 bases are TGTGCCAGCAGTATCTCTCGGTCCCTTTTTTATGGCTACACCTTC. Protein product: CASSISRSLFYGYTF.

The chain is built from TRBV7-8 and TRBJ2-3, with D perhaps TRBD2 (5 bases). Germline V gene sequence: CDR1 SGHVS, CDR2 FQNEAQ. The CDR3 runs to 15 residues. Trimming shortened V by 5 bases and J by 0 bases, and 12 bases separated the two germline ends. The CDR3 here is CASSPARVSTDTQYF. The CDR3 nucleotides are TGTGCCAGCAGCCCAGCGAGGGTTAGCACAGATACGCAGTATTTT.

This chain uses TRBV19 with TRBJ2-5; tentatively, D is TRBD1 (5 bases). The CDR3 has 15 residues. The germline V and J ends were trimmed by 6 bases and 2 bases, with 16 bases remaining between them. Germline CDR1 is LNHDA and CDR2 is SQIVND (reference sequence). Written as DNA, the CDR3 is TGTGCCAGTAGGGCGAATGGGGCAGGGCAAGAGACCCAGTACTTC. Protein sequence: CASRANGAGQETQYF.

This clone occurred a few times. The chain links TRBV14 to TRBJ1-1; TRBD1 aligns across 12 bases. Germline values: CDR1 SGHDN, CDR2 FVKESK. V trimming: 2 bases; J trimming: 8 bases; junction bases outside the gene matches: 9. This CDR3 is 16 amino acids long. As DNA, the CDR3 is TGTGCCAGCAGCCAACTATCGGGGACAGGGGGCAGGGAAGCTTTCTTT. Translation gives CASSQLSGTGGREAFF.

This chain uses TRBV19 with TRBJ2-7, with a possible D match to TRBD2 (6 bases). The germline V gene has CDR1 LNHDA and CDR2 SQIVND (reference sequence). The length of the CDR3 is 13 residues. The V gene lost 10 bases and the J gene lost 2 bases, with 15 bases spanning the gap. Written as DNA, the CDR3 is TGTGCCACTTCGGGACTCCTAACCTACGAGCAGTACTTC. Residues: CATSGLLTYEQYF.

The chain combines TRBV9 with TRBJ2-1; 9 nucleotides align to TRBD2. Germline V gives CDR1 SGDLS, CDR2 YYNGEE. V lost 5 bases, J lost 10 bases, and 16 bases stayed unmatched. This CDR3 contains 16 residues. CDR3 in DNA: TGTGCCAGCAGTTATAGCGGGAGCGGTAGGGTCGGCGAGCAGTTCTTC. Amino acids: CASSYSGSGRVGEQFF.

This clone was counted a single time. The V gene is TRBV4-2, the J gene TRBJ1-4, with D possibly matching TRBD1 (5 bases). CDR1 and CDR2 from the germline V gene are LGHNA and YNFKEQ. V was pared by 4 bases and J by 5 bases, with 14 bases between. The CDR3 length is 15 residues. The CDR3 coding sequence is TGTGCCAGCAGCCCACAGGTACAAGGCAATGAAAAACTGTTTTTT. Translated, it gives CASSPQVQGNEKLFF.

This clone turned up a few times. This CDR3 reads CASSHVTGPGNTIYF. As DNA, the CDR3 is TGTGCCAGCAGTCACGTGACAGGGCCTGGAAACACCATATATTTT. This sequence joins TRBV6-1 and TRBJ1-3; TRBD1 matches 7 bases. Germline lookup yields CDR1 MNHNS and CDR2 SASEGT. This CDR3 has 15 amino acids. With V trimmed by 5 bases and J by 2 bases, 6 bases remained unmatched.

Only one count was recorded for this clone. The V gene is TRBV27, the J gene TRBJ2-7; D is perhaps TRBD2 (6 bases). The CDR3 loop spans 17 amino acids. V was clipped by 0 bases and J by 2 bases, with 17 bases between them. CDR1 and CDR2 (germline): MNHEY, SMNVEV (reference sequence). In DNA form, the CDR3 reads TGTGCCAGCAGTTTATCCGGAGGGGTCACGTCACCCTACGAGCAGTACTTC. It yields the protein CASSLSGGVTSPYEQYF.

This clone was recorded once. The chain has TRBV6-4 and TRBJ2-2; 8 bases match TRBD1. This CDR3 spans 15 amino acids. The germline CDR1 and CDR2 sequences are MRHNA and SNTAGT. With 5 bases clipped from V and 4 bases from J, the junction kept 6 bases outside the gene matches. In nucleotides, the CDR3 is TGTGCCAGCAGTCCCTCAGGGGGCGGCACCGGGGAGCTGTTTTTT. Translated, it gives CASSPSGGGTGELFF.